This T cell receptor beta chain emerged from a study of a mutant IDH1 vaccine in newly diagnosed glioma. This CDR3 contains 19 residues. After removal of 8 bases from V and 4 bases from J, the junction contained 24 bases not matched to a gene. Germline V gene lookup returns CDR1 SNHLY and CDR2 FYNNEI. Time point noted: week 23, last vaccination. What each vaccine dose contained was 300 ug of mutant IDH1 20-mer peptide, accompanied by topical imiquimod. There were new WHO grade 3 or 4 astrocytomas in the donors, and these were IDH1-mutant and ATRX-lost. This clone is judged medium-sized. The antigen is unknown. Repertoires were generated with immunoSEQ multiplex PCR, while TCRdb's copy carries only in-frame clones and drops some. The sample yields approximately 43,000 clones, 60% to 85% seen once. Study outcomes and limitations: Detectable vaccine-induced immune responses arose in about 93% of patients.

The TCR was taken from a woman aged 40 to 55 with glioma. Some clones in this sample may be carry-over from other donors' samples. Sequenced material: PBMCs, taken from a glioma patient whose treatment included an IDH1 peptide vaccine. The chain uses TRBV2 and TRBJ2-7; 9 nucleotides align to TRBD2. The DNA of the CDR3 is TGTGCCAGCTTCCACTGGGCCCTTGATAGGCGGGAGGGCCTATACGAGCAGTACTTC. Amino acid sequence: CASFHWALDRREGLYEQYF.